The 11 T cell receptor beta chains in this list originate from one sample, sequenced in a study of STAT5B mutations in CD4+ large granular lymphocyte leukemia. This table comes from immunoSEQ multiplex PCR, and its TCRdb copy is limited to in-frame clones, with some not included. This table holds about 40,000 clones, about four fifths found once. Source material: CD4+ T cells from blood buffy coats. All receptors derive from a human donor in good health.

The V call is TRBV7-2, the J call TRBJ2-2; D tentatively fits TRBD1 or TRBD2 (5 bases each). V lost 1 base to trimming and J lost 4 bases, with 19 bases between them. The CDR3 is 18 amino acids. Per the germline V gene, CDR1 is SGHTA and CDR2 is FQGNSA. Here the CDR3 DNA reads TGTGCCAGCAGCTTAGACCTCGGACCCGGGACGGGCACCGGGGAGCTGTTTTTT. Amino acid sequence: CASSLDLGPGTGTGELFF.

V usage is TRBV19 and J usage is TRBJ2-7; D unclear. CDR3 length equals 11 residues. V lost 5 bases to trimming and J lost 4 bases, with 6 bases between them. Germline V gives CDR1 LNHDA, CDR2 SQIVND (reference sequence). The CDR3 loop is CASSSQYEQYF. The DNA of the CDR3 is TGTGCCAGTAGTTCCCAATACGAGCAGTACTTC.

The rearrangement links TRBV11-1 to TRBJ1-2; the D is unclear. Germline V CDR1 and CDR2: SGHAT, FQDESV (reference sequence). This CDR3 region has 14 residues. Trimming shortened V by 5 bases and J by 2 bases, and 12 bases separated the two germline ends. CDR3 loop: CASSVGDLNYGYTF. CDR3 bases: TGTGCCAGCAGCGTGGGCGACTTGAACTATGGCTACACCTTC.

The CDR3 coding sequence is TGTGCCAGCACCCAGGGTCCGGTCTCTGGAAACACCATATATTTT. It translates to CASTQGPVSGNTIYF. The V and J genes are TRBV6-4 and TRBJ1-3; D perhaps matches TRBD1 (5 bases). V lost 7 bases and J lost 0, with 13 bases in between. Germline assignment: CDR1 MRHNA and CDR2 SNTAGT. The CDR3 runs 15 residues.

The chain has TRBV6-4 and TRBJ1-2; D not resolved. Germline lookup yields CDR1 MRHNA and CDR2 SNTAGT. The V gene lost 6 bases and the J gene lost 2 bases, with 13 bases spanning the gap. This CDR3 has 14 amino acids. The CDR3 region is CASSPGGTNYGYTF. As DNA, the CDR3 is TGTGCCAGCAGCCCCGGCGGTACCAACTATGGCTACACCTTC.

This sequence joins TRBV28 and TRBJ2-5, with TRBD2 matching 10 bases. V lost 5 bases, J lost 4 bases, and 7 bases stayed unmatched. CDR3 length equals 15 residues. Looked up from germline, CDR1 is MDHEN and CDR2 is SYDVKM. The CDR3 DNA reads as TGTGCCAGCAGTCTAAGACTAGCGGGTACAGAGACCCAGTACTTC. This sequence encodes CASSLRLAGTETQYF.

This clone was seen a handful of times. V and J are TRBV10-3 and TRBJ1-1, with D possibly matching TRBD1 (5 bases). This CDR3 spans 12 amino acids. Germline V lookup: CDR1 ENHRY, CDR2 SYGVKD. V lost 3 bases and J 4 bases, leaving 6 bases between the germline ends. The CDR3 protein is CAISEGVTEAFF. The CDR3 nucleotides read TGTGCCATCAGTGAAGGGGTCACTGAAGCTTTCTTT.

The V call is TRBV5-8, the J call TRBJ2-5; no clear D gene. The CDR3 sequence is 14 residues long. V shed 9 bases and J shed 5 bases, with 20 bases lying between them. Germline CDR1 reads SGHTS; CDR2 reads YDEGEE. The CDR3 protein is CATPGRYIRETQYF. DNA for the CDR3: TGTGCCACCCCGGGCAGATATATCCGCGAGACCCAGTACTTC.

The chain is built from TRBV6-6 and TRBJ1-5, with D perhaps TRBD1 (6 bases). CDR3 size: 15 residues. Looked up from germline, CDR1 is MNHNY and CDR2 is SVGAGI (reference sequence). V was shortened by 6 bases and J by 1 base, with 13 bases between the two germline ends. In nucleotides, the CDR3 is TGTGCCAGCAGCTTACACAGGGACAGCAATCAGCCCCAGCATTTT. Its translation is CASSLHRDSNQPQHF.

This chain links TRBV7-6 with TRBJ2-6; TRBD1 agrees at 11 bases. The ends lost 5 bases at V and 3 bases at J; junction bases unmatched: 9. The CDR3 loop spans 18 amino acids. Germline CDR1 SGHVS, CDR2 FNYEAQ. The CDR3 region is CASSPRDRGNGGANVLTF. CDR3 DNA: TGTGCCAGCAGCCCACGGGACAGGGGGAACGGTGGGGCCAACGTCCTGACTTTC.

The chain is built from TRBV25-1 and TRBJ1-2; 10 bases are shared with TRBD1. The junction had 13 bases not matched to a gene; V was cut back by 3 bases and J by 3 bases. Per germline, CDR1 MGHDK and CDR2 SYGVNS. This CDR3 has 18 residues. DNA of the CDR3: TGTGCCAGCAGTGATACCCCGGGACAGGGGTTCGGAGACTATGGCTACACCTTC. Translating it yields CASSDTPGQGFGDYGYTF.